These T cell receptor beta chains were read from a single sample in a study of blood T cell repertoires in COVID-19. The data were produced by immunoSEQ multiplex PCR, yet TCRdb's version contains in-frame clones alone and is incomplete. The data contain about 160,000 clones, around 86% of them seen just once; the ten biggest clones take up 13%. Input material: peripheral blood. The source is a man between 65 and 85 years old who had recovered from COVID-19. Both conserved end residues are part of each CDR3. A D gene is named only where the DNA matches it firmly. Rows give clone size only sometimes, using once, few, many, or a class for an expanded clone.

V,size,J,D,DNA,CDR3
TRBV5-4,.,TRBJ2-3,TRBD1,TGTGCCAGCAGCTTGGATGGGACAGCCAGCACAGATACGCAGTATTTT,CASSLDGTASTDTQYF
TRBV6-1,.,TRBJ1-5,.,TGTGCCAGCAGTGAGGCGCACAGAACTCAGCCCCAGCATTTT,CASSEAHRTQPQHF
TRBV6-5,.,TRBJ1-1,.,TGTGCCAGCCAGCGCACAGGAACTGAAGCTTTCTTT,CASQRTGTEAFF
TRBV9,once,TRBJ2-3,.,TGTGCCAGCAGCGTAGAAGCGGGCCGCACAGATACGCAGTATTTT,CASSVEAGRTDTQYF
TRBV6-5,.,TRBJ1-3,.,TGTGCCAGCAGTTACCCAGGCGCTGGAAACACCATATATTTT,CASSYPGAGNTIYF
TRBV3-1/TRBV3-2,.,TRBJ1-2,.,TGTGCCAGCAGCCCGGAACAGGGATCCCTCTATGGCTACACCTTC,CASSPEQGSLYGYTF
TRBV6-2/TRBV6-3,once,TRBJ1-1,.,TGTGCCAGCAGTTACTGGCAGGGTGGTACTGAAGCTTTCTTT,CASSYWQGGTEAFF
TRBV6-5,.,TRBJ1-2,TRBD1,TGTGCCAGCCGTTACGGGACAGACTATGGCTACACCTTC,CASRYGTDYGYTF
TRBV6-2/TRBV6-3,.,TRBJ2-3,TRBD2,TGTGCCAGCAGCTTATCGACGGGAGGCATGAGTACGCAGTATTTT,CASSLSTGGMSTQYF
TRBV19,.,TRBJ2-3,TRBD2,TGTGCCAGTACCATGGGACTAGGGGTCTCAGATACGCAGTATTTT,CASTMGLGVSDTQYF
TRBV5-1,.,TRBJ2-2,TRBD2,TGCGCCAGCAGCTTGCTGGTCCTAGCGGGAGACACCGGGGAGCTGTTTTTT,CASSLLVLAGDTGELFF
TRBV11-2,once,TRBJ2-7,TRBD2,TGTGCCAGCAGAAGTCTTGGCGGGAGAAGCTCCTACGAGCAGTACTTC,CASRSLGGRSSYEQYF
TRBV9,.,TRBJ2-3,TRBD2,TGTGCCAGCAGCCCCAGGGTAGCGGGTACCACAGATACGCAGTATTTT,CASSPRVAGTTDTQYF
TRBV6-6,.,TRBJ1-2,TRBD1,TGTGCCAGCAGTTTCTCCCCCGGGACAGGGAATGAGGGCTACACCTTC,CASSFSPGTGNEGYTF
TRBV13,.,TRBJ2-5,.,TGTGCCAGCAGCTTACAGTGGGAGGAGACCCAGTACTTC,CASSLQWEETQYF
TRBV19,.,TRBJ2-2,TRBD1,TGTGCCAGTAGTACCACTCGACAGGGGGCGCACACCGGGGAGCTGTTTTTT,CASSTTRQGAHTGELFF
TRBV9,.,TRBJ2-1,TRBD2,TGTGCCAGCAGCACAACGACTAGCGGGAGGTACAATGAGCAGTTCTTC,CASSTTTSGRYNEQFF
TRBV19,.,TRBJ1-2,TRBD1,TGTGCCAGTAGTGACGGACAGGGGGCCGGGGGCTACACCTTC,CASSDGQGAGGYTF
TRBV11-2,.,TRBJ1-3,.,TGTGCCAGCAGCTTACCGGGGGACTCTGGAAACACCATATATTTT,CASSLPGDSGNTIYF
TRBV9,.,TRBJ2-3,TRBD2,TGTGCCAGCAGCGCCGGGGGGACTAGGAACACAGATACGCAGTATTTT,CASSAGGTRNTDTQYF
TRBV6-5,.,TRBJ2-3,TRBD2,TGTGCCAGCAGTTGGATAGCGGGAGATACGCAGTATTTT,CASSWIAGDTQYF
TRBV11-3,.,TRBJ2-5,.,TGTGCCAGCAGCTTAGACGTAGAAGAGACCCAGTACTTC,CASSLDVEETQYF
TRBV10-3,.,TRBJ2-1,.,TGTGCCATCAGTGAGTCATTAAGCTCCCTCTCCTCCTACAATGAGCAGTTCTTC,CAISESLSSLSSYNEQFF